The 2 T cell receptor beta chains reported below all come from one sample, sequenced in a study of blood T cell repertoires in COVID-19. Method: immunoSEQ multiplex PCR; TCRdb's copy keeps in-frame clones and lacks some. The top ten clones hold less than 4.5% of a sample with roughly 280,000 clones, approximately 86% of them seen once. Sequencing input: peripheral blood. These TCRs come from a man in his late teens or twenties with active or convalescent COVID-19.

This CDR3 reads CASSITRGGANVLTF. The CDR3 DNA reads as TGTGCCAGTAGTATAACCAGGGGTGGGGCCAACGTCCTGACTTTC. The V and J genes are TRBV19 and TRBJ2-6; D is possibly TRBD1 (6 bases). Trimming stripped 2 bases from V and 3 bases from J, with 8 bases between. This CDR3 region has 15 residues. Germline assignment: CDR1 LNHDA and CDR2 SQIVND (reference sequence).

This clone appeared once. The gene calls are TRBV18 and TRBJ2-2, with TRBD1 matching 7 bases. The junction had 8 bases not matched to a gene; V was cut back by 5 bases and J by 2 bases. From germline, CDR1 is KGHSH and CDR2 LQKENI. The CDR3 has 16 residues. The CDR3 DNA sequence: TGTGCCAGCTCAGATACAGGGGAAACAAACACCGGGGAGCTGTTTTTT. Protein sequence: CASSDTGETNTGELFF.